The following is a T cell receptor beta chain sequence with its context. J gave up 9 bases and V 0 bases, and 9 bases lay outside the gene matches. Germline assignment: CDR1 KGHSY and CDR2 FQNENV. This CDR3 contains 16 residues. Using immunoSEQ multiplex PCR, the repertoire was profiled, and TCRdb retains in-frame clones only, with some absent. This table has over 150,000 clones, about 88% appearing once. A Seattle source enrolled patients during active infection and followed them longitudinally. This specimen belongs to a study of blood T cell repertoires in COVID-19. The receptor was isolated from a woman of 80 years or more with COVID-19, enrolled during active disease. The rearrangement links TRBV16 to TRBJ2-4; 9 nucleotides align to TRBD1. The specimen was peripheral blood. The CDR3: CASSQSRGQGGTIQYF. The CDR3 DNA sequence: TGTGCCAGCAGCCAATCGAGGGGACAGGGTGGAACCATTCAGTACTTC. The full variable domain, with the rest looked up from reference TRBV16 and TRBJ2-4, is GEEVAQTPKHLVRGEGQKAKLYCAPIKGHSYVFWYQQVLKNEFKFLISFQNENVFDETGMPKERFSAKCLPNSPCSLEIQATKLEDSAVYFCASSQSRGQGGTIQYFGAGTRLSVL.